This T cell receptor beta chain was recorded in a study of cytomegalovirus exposure and HLA in healthy donors. Turning to this clone: Its specificity is unknown.

Overall study results and limits: A later analysis reportedly identified an Asian-associated ancestry cluster as carrying fewer N-insertions than the 666-donor mean. Some V segments (TRBV6-2 and TRBV6-3 among them) were excluded as indistinguishable.

PCR involved 60 Vbeta and 13 Jbeta primers. Sequencing used immunoSEQ multiplex PCR; TCRdb keeps in-frame clones, though not all of them. Of about 150,000 clones detected, just under 65% appear once; the ten largest clones hold 6% to 8.5%. V was clipped by 0 bases and J by 6 bases; unmatched bases: 5. The CDR3 totals 15 residues. The germline V gene encodes CDR1 GTSNPN and CDR2 SVGIG (reference sequence). This sequence joins TRBV30 and TRBJ2-2, with 9 bases aligning to TRBD2. The clonotype originates from a woman aged 55 to 70 in good health and CMV-seropositive. The sequencing sample was made of PBMCs. Written as DNA, the CDR3 is TGTGCCTGGAGTGTAAATATAGCGGGAGCCGGGGAGCTGTTTTTT. It is translated as CAWSVNIAGAGELFF.